This T cell receptor beta chain was profiled in a study of T cells expressing NK-cell markers. Study overall: Eight donors were sequenced, of whom seven were HCMV-seropositive, while the remaining one was HCMV-seronegative.

TCRdb re-called the 5' RACE reads, yielding one record per CDR3 amino acid sequence without DNA. In all, the sample yields about 170,000 distinct CDR3 sequences. CDR3 length: 14 residues. Germline loops: CDR1 DFQATT, CDR2 SNEGSKA (reference sequence). The chain links TRBV20-1 to TRBJ2-7. The material sequenced was blood T cells: a sorted CD56 or NKG2C T cell subset, CD4+ or CD8+ T cells, or bulk PBMC T cells (not recorded which). This TCR was sampled from a man aged 18 to 69 in good health. CDR3 region: CSAPHSGGPYEQYF.